A single sample gave rise to the 18 T cell receptor beta chains below, sequenced in a study of shared clonotypes between healthy human individuals (dated by TCRdb to between 2020 and 2021). Preparation of the library involved the immunoSEQ multiplex PCR assay. The clones in this table, taken by TCRdb from immuneACCESS, are in-frame only. Not every clone is retained; where verified, under half of the shortfall comes from an unresolved V gene, and the cause of the rest is unknown. The sample table holds about 2.1 million clones, of which 93% were seen once. The ten largest clones represent around 1.7% of the sample. CD8 naive samples were CD45RO-negative cells positively selected for CCR7, giving a CD45RA+CCR7+ population that excluded TemRA cells. Sequenced: naive CD8+ T cells from PBMCs. In the paper's terms, the cell subset or site label means: CD45RA+CCR7+. The receptor source for this set is a man aged 18 to 30 in good health. Some clones in this sample may be carry-over from other donors' samples.

The rearrangement uses TRBV28 and TRBJ2-1; 16 positions match TRBD2. CDR3 size: 16 residues. V lost 3 bases to trimming and J lost 12 bases; unmatched junction nucleotides: 8. CDR1 and CDR2 (germline): MDHEN, SYDVKM. The CDR3 is CASSLTSGLAGGPQFF. CDR3 nucleotide sequence: TGTGCCAGCAGTTTGACTTCGGGACTAGCGGGAGGGCCGCAGTTCTTC.

The chain joins TRBV6-4 to TRBJ2-5; 12 bases align to TRBD1. CDR3 length: 17 residues. The V segment lost 0 bases and the J segment 5 bases; nucleotides outside the gene matches: 7. CDR1 is MRHNA, CDR2 SNTAGT, per germline. CDR3 residues: CASSDSMGQGARETQYF. As DNA, the CDR3 is TGTGCCAGCAGTGACTCGATGGGACAGGGGGCTCGGGAGACCCAGTACTTC.

This clone appeared once. The CDR3 DNA follows: TGTGCCAGCAGCCCAGCGGGAGTCAGGGACGAGCAGTACTTC. Residues: CASSPAGVRDEQYF. The chain recombines TRBV5-6 with TRBJ2-7, with TRBD2 matching 8 bases. Germline CDR1 and CDR2: SGHDT and YYEEEE. The CDR3 loop spans 14 amino acids. The trim removed 4 bases at V and 5 bases at J, leaving 8 bases unmatched.

The chain couples TRBV21-1 to TRBJ1-3; TRBD1 is taken as the D call from the table, unchecked against the DNA. TRBV21-1 counts as a pseudogene. The CDR3 is 18 residues long. Here the CDR3 DNA reads TGTGCCAGCAGCAAAGTGGAGGCAGGGGAACCAACTGGAAACACCATATATTTT. Residues: CASSKVEAGEPTGNTIYF.

The V and J genes are TRBV5-1 and TRBJ2-1; a weak D match, TRBD2 (5 bases). This CDR3 is 16 amino acids long. The ends were cut back, 0 bases at V and 6 bases at J, with 16 bases in the middle. Germline V lookup: CDR1 SGHRS, CDR2 YFSETQ. The CDR3 region has the DNA TGCGCCAGCAGCTTGGCCAAACTAGTGCAGTCCAATGAGCAGTTCTTC. This sequence encodes CASSLAKLVQSNEQFF.

The chain is built from TRBV19 and TRBJ1-5; tentatively, D is TRBD1 (5 bases). The CDR3 totals 13 residues. V was shortened by 9 bases and J by 4 bases, with 13 bases between the two germline ends. Germline V lookup: CDR1 LNHDA, CDR2 SQIVND (reference sequence). CDR3 DNA: TGTGCCAGCAGGTGGGGGAGGAATCAGCCCCAGCATTTT. Translation: CASRWGRNQPQHF.

The chain recombines TRBV6-6 with TRBJ2-3; D is perhaps TRBD2 (5 bases). Trimming cost V 2 bases and J 5 bases, with 5 bases left between them. Germline V gene sequence: CDR1 MNHNY, CDR2 SVGAGI (reference sequence). This CDR3 has 12 residues. The CDR3 nucleotides are TGTGCCAGCAGTTACCGGGAAGATACGCAGTATTTT. The encoded protein is CASSYREDTQYF.

The rearrangement links TRBV7-8 to TRBJ2-1; no clear D gene. CDR3 length: 17 amino acids. Germline V gene data show CDR1 as SGHVS and CDR2 as FQNEAQ. V was pared by 1 base and J by 0 bases, with 13 bases between. The CDR3 here is CASSLEYGLSSYNEQFF. CDR3 coding DNA: TGTGCCAGCAGCTTAGAATATGGGTTGAGCTCCTACAATGAGCAGTTCTTC.

This clone was observed a single time. This chain uses TRBV5-3 with TRBJ2-7; D is uncertain. TRBV5-3 is known as an ORF, though its function is uncertain. This CDR3 region has 14 residues. The V end lost 4 bases, the J end lost 5 bases, and 16 bases lay between the germline ends. CDR3 DNA: TGTGCCAGAAGCACGGTTGTCAGGCACGACGAGCAGTACTTC. As protein: CARSTVVRHDEQYF.

The CDR3 sequence: CASSAPSGRGVGRAGELFF. CDR3 DNA: TGTGCCAGCAGCGCTCCGAGCGGGAGAGGGGTTGGACGTGCCGGGGAGCTGTTTTTT. The chain combines TRBV9 with TRBJ2-2, with 8 bases fitting TRBD2. The CDR3 covers 19 residues. Trimming removed 3 bases from V and 6 bases from J; junction bases left unmatched: 19. From germline, CDR1 is SGDLS and CDR2 YYNGEE.

CDR3 bases: TGTGCCAGCAGCCGCCAGCGGCCATCCACCTACAATGAGCAGTTCTTC. Its translation is CASSRQRPSTYNEQFF. This chain links TRBV28 with TRBJ2-1, with D possibly matching TRBD2 (5 bases). The V end lost 6 bases, the J end lost 2 bases, and 17 bases lay between the germline ends. In germline, CDR1 is MDHEN, CDR2 SYDVKM. The CDR3 sequence is 16 residues long.

This clone has only one observation. This chain links TRBV6-5 with TRBJ2-7; 7 positions agree with TRBD2. Losses at the gene ends were 0 bases for V and 4 bases for J; bases not matched to a gene: 6. CDR1 MNHEY and CDR2 SVGAGI come from the germline V gene. The CDR3 covers 15 residues. CDR3 region: CASSYSVGLGYEQYF. For the CDR3, the DNA is TGTGCCAGCAGTTACTCCGTCGGACTAGGTTACGAGCAGTACTTC.

This chain links TRBV7-9 with TRBJ2-1; 14 bases match TRBD2. V lost 5 bases, J lost 10 bases, and 19 bases stayed unmatched. Germline CDR1 is SEHNR and CDR2 is FQNEAQ (reference sequence). CDR3 length: 19 amino acids. CDR3 coding DNA: TGTGCCAGCAGCGACCCAGGGACTAGCGGGAGTCCCACGTCGACGGAGCAGTTCTTC. It yields the protein CASSDPGTSGSPTSTEQFF. Supplemented by reference TRBV7-9 and TRBJ2-1, the full variable domain reads DTGVSQNPRHKITKRGQNVTFRCDPISEHNRLYWYRQTLGQGPEFLTYFQNEAQLEKSRLLSDRFSAERPKGSFSTLEIQRTEQGDSAMYLCASSDPGTSGSPTSTEQFFGPGTRLTVL.

The chain combines TRBV6-5 with TRBJ1-1, with 7 bases lining up with TRBD1. V was pared by 4 bases and J by 0 bases, with 5 bases of the junction left unmatched. Germline V lookup: CDR1 MNHEY, CDR2 SVGAGI. The CDR3 is made up of 15 amino acids. CDR3 nucleotides: TGTGCCAGCAGTTTTTACAGGGGAATGAACACTGAAGCTTTCTTT. Protein product: CASSFYRGMNTEAFF.

The chain recombines TRBV5-6 with TRBJ2-7, with D tentatively TRBD2 (7 bases). The CDR3 length is 15 residues. From germline, CDR1 is SGHDT and CDR2 YYEEEE. V gave up 4 bases and J gave up 4 bases, with 18 bases separating them. CDR3 amino acids: CASSPLGGPWYEQYF. CDR3 bases: TGTGCCAGCAGCCCTTTGGGGGGGCCGTGGTACGAGCAGTACTTC.

The rearrangement joins TRBV27 to TRBJ1-3, with D maybe TRBD1 (5 bases). The CDR3 is 15 amino acids. Germline CDR1 is MNHEY and CDR2 is SMNVEV (reference sequence). V was shortened by 4 bases and J by 0 bases, with 10 bases between the two germline ends. Written as DNA, the CDR3 is TGTGCCAGCAGTTACGACAGCAACTCTGGAAACACCATATATTTT. Encoded protein: CASSYDSNSGNTIYF.

V and J are TRBV7-2 and TRBJ2-1, with D hard to call. This CDR3 contains 13 residues. Trimming shortened V by 2 bases and J by 7 bases, and 9 bases separated the two germline ends. CDR1 SGHTA and CDR2 FQGNSA come from the germline V gene. CDR3 DNA: TGTGCCAGCAGCTTATTCTCGGGTAATGAGCAGTTCTTC. This encodes CASSLFSGNEQFF.

The rearrangement uses TRBV5-1 and TRBJ2-7; D remains ambiguous. This CDR3 region has 15 residues. Germline V CDR1 and CDR2: SGHRS, YFSETQ. Trimming removed 0 bases from V and 4 bases from J, with 14 bases in between. The chain's CDR3 is CASSLGEASSYEQYF. CDR3 nucleotide sequence: TGCGCCAGCAGCTTGGGTGAGGCTAGTAGTTACGAGCAGTACTTC.